One sample yielded the 8 T cell receptor beta chains listed below, sequenced in a study of technical replicates of blood from several donors. Clones were read by immunoSEQ multiplex PCR, and TCRdb kept only the in-frame ones, dropping some. Among tens of thousands of clones listed, 91% were seen once. The sample taken for sequencing was T cells isolated from PBMCs. All receptors derive from a human donor in good health.

This chain joins TRBV14 and TRBJ2-5, with D tentatively TRBD2 (5 bases). Looked up from germline, CDR1 is SGHDN and CDR2 is FVKESK. The CDR3 covers 16 residues. V was pared by 0 bases and J by 5 bases, with 16 bases between. CDR3 sequence: CASSQDPDPTGETQYF. CDR3 DNA: TGTGCCAGCAGCCAAGATCCGGACCCGACGGGGGAGACCCAGTACTTC.

This chain uses TRBV7-9 with TRBJ1-4; tentatively, D is TRBD1 (6 bases). The germline V and J ends were trimmed by 5 bases and 0 bases, with 16 bases remaining between them. The CDR3 sequence is 17 residues long. CDR1 and CDR2 (germline): SEHNR, FQNEAQ (reference sequence). This CDR3 is CASSPNRGGATNEKLFF. The CDR3 DNA reads TGTGCCAGCAGCCCCAATCGGGGGGGCGCAACTAATGAAAAACTGTTTTTT.

The chain carries TRBV28 and TRBJ2-2; D remains ambiguous. CDR1 and CDR2 (germline): MDHEN, SYDVKM. The CDR3 consists of 14 residues. V gave up 2 bases and J gave up 5 bases, with 9 bases separating them. The CDR3 bases are TGTGCCAGCAGTTTACCCCATCGGACCGGGGAGCTGTTTTTT. Translation gives CASSLPHRTGELFF.

This chain joins TRBV5-6 and TRBJ2-7; 13 bases agree with TRBD2. Trimming removed 1 base from V and 9 bases from J; junction bases left unmatched: 4. The CDR3 has 14 residues. The germline V gene has CDR1 SGHDT and CDR2 YYEEEE. The CDR3 nucleotides are TGTGCCAGCAGCTTGAGACTAGCGGGAGGTCTGCAGTACTTC. Protein: CASSLRLAGGLQYF.

The chain employs TRBV2 and TRBJ1-1; 10 nucleotides line up with TRBD1. The CDR3 sequence is 15 residues long. V lost 6 bases to trimming and J lost 7 bases; unmatched junction nucleotides: 11. Germline V lookup: CDR1 SNHLY, CDR2 FYNNEI. CDR3 DNA: TGTGCCAGCAGGGATGGACAGGGGGGATTAAGTGAAGCTTTCTTT. Translation: CASRDGQGGLSEAFF.

This clone was found once. The chain recombines TRBV5-1 with TRBJ2-7, with 7 bases fitting TRBD2. Germline loops: CDR1 SGHRS, CDR2 YFSETQ. J was trimmed by 5 bases and V by 6 bases; bases with no gene match: 8. CDR3 length: 13 amino acids. The CDR3 loop reads CASTSGREDEQYF. The CDR3 nucleotides are TGCGCCAGCACCTCAGGGAGGGAGGACGAGCAGTACTTC.

This chain links TRBV7-9 with TRBJ1-1; 9 bases match TRBD1. V gave up 5 bases and J gave up 3 bases; unmatched junction bases: 4. There are 14 residues in the CDR3. The germline V gene has CDR1 SEHNR and CDR2 FQNEAQ (reference sequence). The CDR3 DNA reads TGTGCCAGCAGCCAACAGGGGGCGCACACTGAAGCTTTCTTT. Its translation is CASSQQGAHTEAFF.

The CDR3 region is CASSAPAGTGGYGYTF. The CDR3 DNA sequence: TGTGCCAGCAGTGCCCCGGCAGGGACCGGGGGCTATGGCTACACCTTC. The chain links TRBV28 to TRBJ1-2; tentative D call: TRBD1 (5 bases). This CDR3 spans 16 amino acids. Germline-derived CDR1 and CDR2 are MDHEN and SYDVKM. The V and J ends lost 5 bases and 4 bases respectively, with 20 bases between them.